A single sample gave rise to the 32 T cell receptor beta chains below, sequenced in a study of shared clonotypes between healthy human individuals. Profiling relied on immunoSEQ multiplex PCR, and the TCRdb table lists in-frame clones only, not all of them. Here the sample spans some 2,500,000 clones, approximately 90% being singletons. The specimen was naive CD4+ T cells from PBMCs. Documented subset: CD45RA+ positively selected. The receptors were sampled from a man younger than 35 in good health. Some clones in this sample may be carry-over from other donors' samples.

The CDR3 loop reads CASSLGSGYRNYGYTF. CDR3 nucleotides: TGTGCCAGCAGCTTAGGTTCGGGCTACAGGAACTATGGCTACACCTTC. The chain has TRBV11-2 and TRBJ1-2; D may be TRBD1 (5 bases). Per germline, CDR1 SGHAT and CDR2 FQNNGV. There are 16 residues in the CDR3. Trimming shortened V by 1 base and J by 2 bases, and 14 bases separated the two germline ends.

This chain connects TRBV7-2 to TRBJ2-7, with 8 bases aligning to TRBD2. J gave up 4 bases and V 5 bases, and 10 bases lay outside the gene matches. The CDR3 totals 15 residues. CDR1 is SGHTA and CDR2 is FQGNSA in the germline V gene. The CDR3 protein is CASSTPRGAVYEQYF. The CDR3 DNA reads TGTGCCAGCAGCACCCCGCGGGGGGCTGTGTACGAGCAGTACTTC.

In this sample, this clone turned up once. The rearrangement links TRBV7-3 to TRBJ2-3; 8 bases match TRBD1. From germline, CDR1 is SGHTA and CDR2 FQGTGA. CDR3 length: 16 amino acids. J lost 5 bases, V lost 5 bases, and 12 bases had no gene match. The chain's CDR3 is CASSPQTGVMEDTQYF. The CDR3 coding sequence is TGTGCCAGCAGCCCACAGACAGGGGTGATGGAAGATACGCAGTATTTT.

This rearrangement joins TRBV28 to TRBJ2-1, with TRBD2 identical over 9 bases. This CDR3 comprises 15 residues. The J segment lost 5 bases and the V segment lost 5 bases, leaving 7 bases of the junction unmatched. Germline assignment: CDR1 MDHEN and CDR2 SYDVKM. DNA of the CDR3: TGTGCCAGCAGTGGCCCGGGACTAGCCGACAATGAGCAGTTCTTC. Protein product: CASSGPGLADNEQFF.

The chain links TRBV5-1 to TRBJ1-1; D unclear. Trimming shortened V by 0 bases and J by 7 bases, and 13 bases separated the two germline ends. Germline V lookup: CDR1 SGHRS, CDR2 YFSETQ. The CDR3 is made up of 14 amino acids. CDR3 protein: CASSLASDNFEAFF. CDR3 nucleotide sequence: TGCGCCAGCAGCTTGGCCAGCGACAACTTTGAAGCTTTCTTT.

The chain uses TRBV30 and TRBJ2-1, with 7 bases aligning to TRBD2. CDR3 length: 14 amino acids. Germline V gives CDR1 GTSNPN, CDR2 SVGIG (reference sequence). Trimming at V came to 5 bases and at J to 8 bases, leaving 12 bases not matched to a gene. The CDR3 region is CAWDDGTNVHEQFF. The CDR3 DNA reads TGTGCCTGGGATGACGGGACTAACGTCCATGAGCAGTTCTTC.

This chain uses TRBV27 with TRBJ1-1; 8 positions match TRBD1. Germline lookup yields CDR1 MNHEY and CDR2 SMNVEV (reference sequence). The CDR3 is made up of 15 amino acids. Trimming cost V 3 bases and J 7 bases; bases outside gene matches: 10. The CDR3 sequence: CASSLGLDRASEAFF. The CDR3 DNA is TGTGCCAGCAGTTTGGGATTGGACAGGGCGAGTGAAGCTTTCTTT.

The chain links TRBV6-5 to TRBJ1-1; D perhaps matches TRBD1 (5 bases). The CDR3 runs 14 residues. V lost 4 bases, J lost 10 bases, and 19 bases lay in between. Germline V CDR1 and CDR2: MNHEY, SVGAGI. The CDR3 region has the DNA TGTGCCAGCAGTTCCTTAGGACATGGGGACGGAGCTTTCTTT. It encodes CASSSLGHGDGAFF.

About this clone itself: Other DNA sequences within the sample encode an identical CDR3. The chain joins TRBV7-2 to TRBJ1-1; D remains ambiguous. Germline CDR1 and CDR2: SGHTA and FQGNSA. The CDR3 is made up of 13 amino acids. Trimming removed 0 bases from V and 8 bases from J, with 10 bases in between. CDR3: CASSLASAVEAFF. The CDR3 coding sequence is TGTGCCAGCAGCTTAGCTAGTGCGGTGGAAGCTTTCTTT.

The gene calls are TRBV7-2 and TRBJ2-5, with 7 bases aligning to TRBD1. The germline V gene encodes CDR1 SGHTA and CDR2 FQGNSA. The CDR3 totals 14 residues. Losses at the gene ends were 4 bases for V and 5 bases for J; bases not matched to a gene: 7. CDR3 loop: CASSSRQGWETQYF. The CDR3 DNA reads TGTGCCAGCAGCTCGAGACAGGGTTGGGAGACCCAGTACTTC.

V gene TRBV5-1 combines with J gene TRBJ2-2; 9 bases are shared with TRBD2. CDR3 length: 16 residues. CDR1 is SGHRS, CDR2 YFSETQ, per germline. Unmatched junction bases numbered 5, after V lost 0 bases and J lost 5 bases. This chain's CDR3 is CASSLEIAGETGELFF. CDR3 nucleotides: TGCGCCAGCAGCTTGGAGATAGCGGGAGAGACCGGGGAGCTGTTTTTT.

The chain carries TRBV6-6 and TRBJ2-2; no clear D gene. The CDR3 sequence is 13 residues long. V shed 2 bases and J shed 4 bases, with 5 bases lying between them. Per the germline V gene, CDR1 is MNHNY and CDR2 is SVGAGI (reference sequence). CDR3 region: CASSYQSTGELFF. The CDR3 nucleotides read TGTGCCAGCAGTTACCAAAGCACCGGGGAGCTGTTTTTT.

The V call is TRBV7-2, the J call TRBJ2-5; 9 nucleotides agree with TRBD2. CDR1 and CDR2 from the germline V gene are SGHTA and FQGNSA. V lost 1 base to trimming and J lost 4 bases; unmatched junction nucleotides: 7. The CDR3 runs 16 residues. Here the CDR3 reads CASSLVLAGGAETQYF. Here the CDR3 DNA reads TGTGCCAGCAGCTTAGTACTCGCGGGAGGGGCAGAGACCCAGTACTTC.

The chain has TRBV5-1 and TRBJ2-7; 8 bases are a match to TRBD2. The trim removed 0 bases at V and 2 bases at J, leaving 1 base unmatched. The CDR3 has 14 amino acids. Germline CDR1 reads SGHRS; CDR2 reads YFSETQ. CDR3: CASSLELAAYEQYF. The CDR3 DNA reads as TGCGCCAGCAGCTTGGAACTAGCGGCCTACGAGCAGTACTTC.

The V call is TRBV4-1, the J call TRBJ1-2; 7 nucleotides line up with TRBD1. The germline CDR1 and CDR2 sequences are MGHRA and YSYEKL. The CDR3 is made up of 16 amino acids. Unmatched junction bases numbered 12, after V lost 4 bases and J lost 4 bases. CDR3: CASSLAPGQGGYGYTF. CDR3 coding DNA: TGCGCCAGCAGCCTCGCCCCGGGGCAGGGGGGCTATGGCTACACCTTC.

The chain combines TRBV29-1 with TRBJ1-5, with 9 bases that match TRBD1. This CDR3 contains 14 residues. Trimming cost V 6 bases and J 6 bases; bases outside gene matches: 9. CDR1 and CDR2 from the germline V gene are SQVTM and ANQGSEA. The DNA for the CDR3 is TGCAGCGTCGATACAGGGGGCTTAGGTCAGCCCCAGCATTTT. Protein sequence: CSVDTGGLGQPQHF.

The rearrangement joins TRBV28 to TRBJ1-4, with D tentatively TRBD1 (5 bases). V gave up 5 bases and J gave up 7 bases, with 20 bases separating them. Germline CDR1 MDHEN, CDR2 SYDVKM. CDR3 length: 16 amino acids. CDR3 coding DNA: TGTGCCAGCAGTGCCCACCTAGGGGACCTAAGTGAAAAACTGTTTTTT. Protein product: CASSAHLGDLSEKLFF. Full variable domain (remainder filled in from reference TRBV28 and TRBJ1-4): DVKVTQSSRYLVKRTGEKVFLECVQDMDHENMFWYRQDPGLGLRLIYFSYDVKMKEKGDIPEGYSVSREKKERFSLILESASTNQTSMYLCASSAHLGDLSEKLFFGSGTQLSVL.

This sequence joins TRBV7-9 and TRBJ2-7; no clear D gene. Germline CDR1 reads SEHNR; CDR2 reads FQNEAQ (reference sequence). The CDR3 totals 12 residues. Trimming shortened V by 3 bases and J by 6 bases, and 9 bases separated the two germline ends. The CDR3 spells CASSFAEAEQYF. CDR3 DNA: TGTGCCAGCAGCTTTGCTGAGGCCGAGCAGTACTTC.

V is TRBV28 and J is TRBJ1-2, with 7 bases matching TRBD1. The CDR3 loop spans 14 amino acids. The V gene end was trimmed by 10 bases and the J gene end by 3 bases; junction bases not matched to a gene: 11. Per germline, CDR1 MDHEN and CDR2 SYDVKM. CDR3 sequence (DNA): TGTGCCACCTTCCGAGGGGGCGGGTACTATGGCTACACCTTC. Translating gives CATFRGGGYYGYTF.

This sequence joins TRBV7-9 and TRBJ2-1, with D possibly matching TRBD2 (6 bases). The CDR3 contains 13 residues. V was trimmed by 6 bases and J by 9 bases, leaving 15 bases between them. Per germline, CDR1 SEHNR and CDR2 FQNEAQ (reference sequence). This CDR3 is CASRLGGDAEQFF. Here the CDR3 DNA reads TGTGCCAGCAGGCTAGGAGGGGACGCTGAGCAGTTCTTC.

The chain couples TRBV7-9 to TRBJ1-3; D call uncertain. Germline CDR1 is SEHNR and CDR2 is FQNEAQ (reference sequence). Trimming took 5 bases from V and 4 from J, leaving 12 bases between them. The CDR3 contains 14 residues. DNA for the CDR3: TGTGCCAGCAGCCCCAGATCGTGGGGAAACACCATATATTTT. Residues: CASSPRSWGNTIYF.

Regarding this clone: Likely a read error: the CDR3 ends without its conserved phenylalanine or tryptophan. The J gene is TRBJ1-5, the V gene TRBV27; D gene ambiguous. CDR1 is MNHEY and CDR2 is SMNVEV in the germline V gene (reference sequence). Trimming removed 5 bases from V and 2 bases from J, with 4 bases in between. The CDR3 totals 12 residues. The CDR3 here is CASSSRNQPQHL. The DNA for the CDR3 is TGTGCCAGCAGTAGTCGCAATCAGCCCCAGCATCTT.

This chain joins TRBV7-9 and TRBJ1-3; D gene unclear. Trimming took 5 bases from V and 0 from J, leaving 11 bases between them. Germline CDR1 SEHNR, CDR2 FQNEAQ (reference sequence). This CDR3 region has 15 residues. The CDR3, as DNA: TGTGCCAGCAGCCCGTCGGGCCGCTCTGGAAACACCATATATTTT. This gives the protein CASSPSGRSGNTIYF.

This chain connects TRBV27 to TRBJ2-7, with 13 bases fitting TRBD2. The V and J ends lost 5 bases and 0 bases, in that order; junction bases with no gene match: 7. CDR1 is MNHEY, CDR2 SMNVEV, per germline (reference sequence). The CDR3 spans 17 residues. The CDR3 coding sequence is TGTGCCAGCAGTCCTTCCGGGACTAGCGGGGTCTCCTACGAGCAGTACTTC. It encodes CASSPSGTSGVSYEQYF.

In this sample, this clone turned up a few times. The CDR3 DNA is TGCGCCAGCAGCTTGGTAGGGCTTCGTAACACTGAAGCTTTCTTT. Its translation: CASSLVGLRNTEAFF. J is TRBJ1-1 and V is TRBV5-1; D is uncertain. The CDR3 sequence is 15 residues long. With 0 bases removed from V and 2 bases from J, the gap between germline ends came to 11 bases. The germline V gene has CDR1 SGHRS and CDR2 YFSETQ.

J is TRBJ2-1 and V is TRBV9, with 8 bases fitting TRBD1. Germline V gene data show CDR1 as SGDLS and CDR2 as YYNGEE. This CDR3 region has 15 residues. With 5 bases clipped from V and 3 bases from J, the junction kept 7 bases outside the gene matches. The CDR3 nucleotides read TGTGCCAGCAGTGCGCCCGGGACAGGCTACAATGAGCAGTTCTTC. Translating gives CASSAPGTGYNEQFF.

J is TRBJ2-3 and V is TRBV7-9; possibly TRBD2 for D (6 bases). CDR3 length equals 17 residues. With 7 bases removed from V and 2 bases from J, the gap between germline ends came to 22 bases. Germline V CDR1 and CDR2: SEHNR, FQNEAQ (reference sequence). The CDR3 nucleotides read TGTGCCAGCACCACCCTGCAAGGGGAGGTAGCCACAGATACGCAGTATTTT. Amino acid sequence: CASTTLQGEVATDTQYF.

DNA of the CDR3: TGTGCCAGCAGTTCGGACAGTACGCGGAAGCCCCAGCATTTT. Translated: CASSSDSTRKPQHF. J is TRBJ1-5 and V is TRBV27; TRBD1 is a possible D gene (6 bases). The V gene's germline CDR1 is MNHEY and CDR2 SMNVEV (reference sequence). V shed 4 bases and J shed 8 bases, with 15 bases lying between them. The CDR3 contains 14 residues.

This chain links TRBV29-1 with TRBJ2-1; D possibly corresponds to TRBD1 (6 bases). CDR3 length: 14 amino acids. V was shortened by 7 bases and J by 1 base, with 14 bases between the two germline ends. CDR1 and CDR2 (germline): SQVTM, ANQGSEA. CDR3 nucleotides: TGCAGCGCCAGGGGTGCCCAGTCCTACAATGAGCAGTTCTTC. Protein: CSARGAQSYNEQFF.

The chain links TRBV28 to TRBJ1-1, with no clear D. Germline V lookup: CDR1 MDHEN, CDR2 SYDVKM. V was trimmed by 5 bases and J by 1 base, leaving 8 bases between them. This CDR3 is 13 amino acids long. The CDR3 protein is CASSAFGNTEAFF. DNA of the CDR3: TGTGCCAGCAGTGCCTTCGGGAACACTGAAGCTTTCTTT.

The J gene is TRBJ2-7, the V gene TRBV2, with D possibly being TRBD1 (5 bases). The germline V gene has CDR1 SNHLY and CDR2 FYNNEI. V lost 6 bases to trimming and J lost 7 bases, with 10 bases between them. The CDR3 contains 11 residues. The chain's CDR3 is CASSDYREQYF. The DNA for the CDR3 is TGTGCCAGCAGCGATTACAGGGAGCAGTACTTC.

The J gene is TRBJ2-5, the V gene TRBV19; perhaps TRBD1 as D (6 bases). This CDR3 is built from 15 residues. The V gene's germline CDR1 is LNHDA and CDR2 SQIVND (reference sequence). The V end lost 4 bases, the J end lost 4 bases, and 16 bases lay between the germline ends. The CDR3 bases are TGTGCCAGTAGTACCCACCGACAGGCCCCAGAGACCCAGTACTTC. This encodes CASSTHRQAPETQYF.